Presented here are 3 T cell receptor beta chains from one specimen sequenced in a study of blood T cells in healthy people across ages. A J-beta primer mix and a sample-barcoded 5' primer were used in a second PCR of about 7 to 12 cycles. MiXCR, run by TCRdb on the 5' RACE reads, gives a single entry per CDR3 protein. Of over a million distinct CDR3 sequences listed, more than 35% were seen once; the top ten hold under 20%. The source material was blood. The receptors shown here come from a woman aged 60-70 years in good health.

The chain links TRBV20-1 to TRBJ2-1, with 12 bases aligning to TRBD1. V was pared by 1 base and J by 10 bases, with 8 bases of the junction left unmatched. The CDR3 spans 15 residues. The germline CDR1 and CDR2 sequences are DFQATT and SNEGSKA (reference sequence). The CDR3 here is CSARGDRGRLGEQFF. In DNA form, the CDR3 reads TGCAGTGCTAGAGGGGACAGGGGGCGCTTGGGGGAGCAGTTCTTC.

This clonotype was found many times. V and J are TRBV20-1 and TRBJ1-4; D is unresolved. The CDR3 covers 12 residues. Deletions cut 3 bases from V and 4 bases from J, with 6 bases between. The V gene's germline CDR1 is DFQATT and CDR2 SNEGSKA (reference sequence). Here the CDR3 DNA reads TGCAGTGCTAGGGGGATTAATGAAAAACTGTTTTTT. It codes for CSARGINEKLFF.

The CDR3 DNA reads TGTGCCAGCAGTCGTACTTTACGGGGCTCCGAGCAGTACTTC. Its protein is CASSRTLRGSEQYF. The V and J genes are TRBV9 and TRBJ2-5; D possibly uses TRBD1 or TRBD2 (5 bases each). The DNA end is a closer match to TRBJ2-7, so the J assignment may be wrong. The CDR3 is 14 residues long. Germline-derived CDR1 and CDR2 are SGDLS and YYNGEE.